These 3 T cell receptor beta chains originate from one sample sequenced in a study of cytomegalovirus exposure and HLA in healthy donors. Primers included in the PCR were 60 Vbeta and 13 Jbeta primers. The protocol was immunoSEQ multiplex PCR, while the TCRdb copy is restricted to in-frame clones and leaves out a portion. The data show more than 20,000 clones, around 64% seen once. Sequencing was carried out using PBMCs. The receptors stem from a woman aged 50 to 60 in good health and CMV-seronegative.

The CDR3 protein is CASSSQGAVDTQYF. Written as DNA, the CDR3 is TGTGCCAGCAGCTCACAGGGGGCTGTAGATACGCAGTATTTT. The V gene is TRBV6-5, the J gene TRBJ2-3, with TRBD1 matching 9 bases. V dropped 6 bases and J dropped 5; count of bases not matched to a gene: 6. This CDR3 spans 14 amino acids. Germline V gene lookup returns CDR1 MNHEY and CDR2 SVGAGI.

J is TRBJ2-1 and V is TRBV15, with D possibly TRBD2 on 6 matching bases. CDR3 length: 14 amino acids. Germline lookup yields CDR1 LNHNV and CDR2 YYDKDF (reference sequence). The germline V and J ends were trimmed by 3 bases and 9 bases, with 15 bases remaining between them. CDR3 amino acids: CATSRIRERGEQFF. CDR3 nucleotide sequence: TGTGCCACCAGCAGGATACGGGAGAGAGGTGAGCAGTTCTTC.

The chain has TRBV6-5 and TRBJ2-7, with 9 nucleotides matching TRBD1. This CDR3 comprises 15 residues. Unmatched junction bases numbered 9, after V lost 6 bases and J lost 3 bases. Germline-derived CDR1 and CDR2 are MNHEY and SVGAGI. CDR3 sequence (DNA): TGTGCCAGCAGAACTGGACAGGGGTTAGTCTACGAGCAGTACTTC. Residues: CASRTGQGLVYEQYF.